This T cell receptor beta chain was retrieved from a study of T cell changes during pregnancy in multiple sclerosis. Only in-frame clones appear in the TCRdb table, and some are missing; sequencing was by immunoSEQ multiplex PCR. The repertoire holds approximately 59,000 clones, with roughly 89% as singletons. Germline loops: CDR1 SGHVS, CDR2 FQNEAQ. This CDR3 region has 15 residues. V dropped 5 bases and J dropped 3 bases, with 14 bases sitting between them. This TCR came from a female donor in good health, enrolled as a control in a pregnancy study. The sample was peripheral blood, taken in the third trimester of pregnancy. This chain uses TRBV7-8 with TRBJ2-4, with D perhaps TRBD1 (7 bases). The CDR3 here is CASSPGGPVKNIQYF. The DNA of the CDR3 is TGTGCCAGCAGCCCAGGGGGGCCTGTCAAAAACATTCAGTACTTC.